This T cell receptor beta chain emerged from a study of cytomegalovirus exposure and HLA in healthy donors. Study as a whole: Earlier, approximately 110 million unique TCR beta sequences were recovered from roughly 180 million T cells by an analysis. Study observations and caveats: As was reported, the HLA-A and HLA-B alleles of most subjects were accurately predicted from TCR beta sequences.

Germline CDR1 is LNHDA and CDR2 is SQIVND (reference sequence). The CDR3 sequence is 14 residues long. Trimming removed 9 bases from V and 5 bases from J; junction bases left unmatched: 7. PCR employed 60 Vbeta and 13 Jbeta primers. TCRdb's table, derived via immunoSEQ multiplex PCR, lists solely in-frame clones and lacks some. The sample has 200,000 to 300,000 clones; roughly 84% are singletons. A remark on this clone: Its target is not known.

The sequencing input was PBMCs. V and J are TRBV19 and TRBJ2-2, with 9 bases lining up with TRBD1. This clonotype was obtained from a girl aged 2 to 10 in good health and CMV-seronegative. CDR3 nucleotide sequence: TGTGCCAGCACCGGGACAGGGATTACCGGGGAGCTGTTTTTT. Protein: CASTGTGITGELFF.